What follows describes a single T cell receptor beta chain. What it binds is not known. 60 Vbeta and 13 Jbeta primers were used in PCR. Data came from immunoSEQ multiplex PCR; TCRdb stores just in-frame clones and leaves some out. The sample includes 100,000 or so clones, about three quarters seen only once; the top ten take about 9.1%. This entry comes from a study of cytomegalovirus exposure and HLA in healthy donors. Across the study: Among the approximately 370 donors who were genotyped, about 84% fell in the genetic ancestry cluster that is associated with self-reported Caucasian donors.

Study observations and caveats: Highest at DRB1 and lowest at HLA-C, TCR association rates differed among HLA loci in a later analysis.

Trimming left V 0 bases short and J 3 bases short, with 12 bases between. CDR1 is MNHEY, CDR2 SVGAGI, per germline. The CDR3 runs to 15 residues. The chain links TRBV6-5 to TRBJ2-7; D is unresolved. The clonotype was recovered from a woman aged 40-49 years in good health and CMV-seropositive. Input material: PBMCs. The chain's CDR3 is CASSYSRSLFYEQYF. For the CDR3, the DNA is TGTGCCAGCAGTTACTCGAGGTCTCTGTTCTACGAGCAGTACTTC.